This T cell receptor beta chain is drawn from a study of blood T cell repertoires in COVID-19. Study details: Some COVID-19 samples were acute and others convalescent; all came from the United States, Italy and Spain. From T cells, B-cell-depleted T cells, or PBMCs came the material, which was cDNA or gDNA.

The germline V gene has CDR1 MNHEY and CDR2 SVGAGI. The CDR3 has 15 residues. With 5 bases clipped from V and 2 bases from J, the junction kept 6 bases outside the gene matches. There are a few counts of this clone. In the original analysis: Amplified reference gene primers provided the basis for estimating nucleated cell counts. Assay: immunoSEQ multiplex PCR; the TCRdb copy retains only in-frame clones and omits some. D and trimming were read from the DNA, whereas the V and J calls and clone size are those reported in that table. The sample has roughly 100,000 clones; about four fifths are singletons.

The sequenced sample consisted of peripheral blood. The sequence was collected from a man at least 80 years old with acute or convalescent COVID-19. The chain has TRBV6-5 and TRBJ2-1; 7 nucleotides line up with TRBD1. CDR3 loop: CASSPTGKTYNEQFF. The CDR3 DNA reads TGTGCCAGCAGTCCGACAGGGAAAACCTACAATGAGCAGTTCTTC.